This TCR beta chain was retrieved from a study of cytomegalovirus exposure and HLA in healthy donors (dated by TCRdb to the late 2010s). Background on the whole study: According to a later analysis, the 120 or so validation repertoires were produced on the same platform as the 666 repertoires of the first cohort. The aim of the study was to test whether cataloging public T cell receptors could identify signatures of past pathogen exposure. High-throughput TCR immunosequencing, statistical association of individual TCRs with disease status, and machine learning were combined to predict cytomegalovirus infection status. A separate validation cohort of 100 to 150 different subjects was used in addition to the roughly 670-subject first cohort.

Donors formed part of the validation cohort, which comprised approximately 130 subjects and was distinct from the first cohort of over 500 subjects. The method behind the library was the immunoSEQ multiplex PCR assay. The study's own analysis went as follows. A statistical classification framework was built for diagnosing cytomegalovirus status from the catalog of TCR beta chain sequences. Sourced from immuneACCESS, this table was stored by TCRdb with only in-frame sequences that have V and J called. A share of the clones is absent; for the studies checked, an unresolved V gene accounts for under half, and the remainder has no known explanation. V, J and clone size are those of that table, while D and trimming were read from the DNA. The table for this sample lists 80,000 or so clones; 85% to 95% of them were counted only once. Clones ranked in the top ten supply 0.69% of the sample. Inclusive of the bounding cysteine and phenylalanine, the CDR3 is 16 residues long. Left in the record is the CDR3 DNA by itself, 48 bases read in frame from the first base. V was cut back by 4 bases and J by 4 bases, leaving a gap of 16 bases between them. The germline V gene specifies LGHNA as CDR1 and YSLEER as CDR2.

General conclusions and limits of the study: The authors suggested that the approach could potentially be generalized to other disease states and immunological phenotypes. Cytomegalovirus status was reported to be diagnosed by the classifier with high specificity and sensitivity in both the original and validation cohorts. Subsequent analysis determined that TCRs grouped into clusters in the first cohort also showed a tendency toward co-occurrence across the 90 to 150 validation repertoires, and roughly 94% of cluster scores exceeded 0. A later analysis lacked HLA typing for the validation cohort, so it scored co-occurrence in that cohort across all 120 or so repertoires. The study listed over 150 TCR beta chains as associated with cytomegalovirus. While some public TCRs were present in many individuals, most TCR sequences turned up only very rarely across donors. Three of the identified cytomegalovirus-associated TCR beta chains were confirmed in vitro to be specific for cytomegalovirus antigens.

As regards this clone: This receptor's antigen is unknown. No qualities accompany the bases; no much larger clone lies one base away.

The TCR sequence derives from a woman between 18 and 29 years old in good health and CMV-seronegative. The rearranged segments are TRBV4-3 and TRBJ2-2; a tentative D match to TRBD2 spans 6 bases. Specimen: PBMCs. The CDR3 loop reads CASSPGGGRITGELFF. At the DNA level, the sequence is TGCGCCAGCAGCCCAGGTGGAGGGCGGATCACCGGGGAGCTGTTTTTT.